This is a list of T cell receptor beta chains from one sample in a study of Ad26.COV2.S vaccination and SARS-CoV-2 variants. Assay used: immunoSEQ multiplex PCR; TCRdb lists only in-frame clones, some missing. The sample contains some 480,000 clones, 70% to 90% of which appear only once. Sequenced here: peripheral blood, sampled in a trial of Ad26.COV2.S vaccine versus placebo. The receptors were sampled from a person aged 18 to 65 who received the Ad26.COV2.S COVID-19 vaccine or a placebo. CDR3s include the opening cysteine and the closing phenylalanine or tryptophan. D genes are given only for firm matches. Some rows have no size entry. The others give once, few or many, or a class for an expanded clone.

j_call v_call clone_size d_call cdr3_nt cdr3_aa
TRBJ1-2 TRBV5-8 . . TGTGCCAGCAGCTTGCTAACCGGGGTATTGGACTATGGCTACACCTTC CASSLLTGVLDYGYTF
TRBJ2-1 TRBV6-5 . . TGTGCCAGCAGTTACCCCAGACACAATGAGCAGTTCTTC CASSYPRHNEQFF
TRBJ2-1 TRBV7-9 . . TGTGCCAGCAGCATTAGCGGAGAGCAGTTCTTC CASSISGEQFF
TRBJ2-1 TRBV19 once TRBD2 TGTGCCAGTAGTCTAGCGGGATTTGATGAGCAGTTCTTC CASSLAGFDEQFF
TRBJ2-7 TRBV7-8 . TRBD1 TGTGCCAGCAGCTTAGCGGACAGGGGTGAGCAGTACTTC CASSLADRGEQYF
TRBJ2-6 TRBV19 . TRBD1 TGTGCCACCGCGGACAGGGGTCGGGCCAACGTCCTGACTTTC CATADRGRANVLTF
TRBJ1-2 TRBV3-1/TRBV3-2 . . TGTGCCAGCAGCCCCTGGACAGAGCTATGGGGCTACACCTTC CASSPWTELWGYTF
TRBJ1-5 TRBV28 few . TGTGCCAGCAATTCCGCAGGACGTACCGATCAGCCCCAGCATTTT CASNSAGRTDQPQHF
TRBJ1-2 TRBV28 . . TGTGCCAGCAGTGATTCGTCCCTGGGGGGCTACACCTTC CASSDSSLGGYTF
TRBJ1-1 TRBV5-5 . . TGTGCCAGCAGCTTCGACGAGACGGCTTTCTTT CASSFDETAFF
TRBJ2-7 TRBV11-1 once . TGTGCCAGCAGCTTAGTAGCCCAGGGTGAGCAGTACTTC CASSLVAQGEQYF
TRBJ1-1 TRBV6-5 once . TGTGCCAGCAGGCCGAACAGGGCTGTGGACACTGAAGCTTTCTTT CASRPNRAVDTEAFF
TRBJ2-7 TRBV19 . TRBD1 TGTGCCAGTAGTACGCAGACGGGACAGGGGACCGAGCAGTACTTC CASSTQTGQGTEQYF
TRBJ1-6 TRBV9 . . TGTGCCAGCAGCGTAGGAGGAAATAATTCACCCCTCCACTTT CASSVGGNNSPLHF
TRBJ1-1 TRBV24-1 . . TGTGCCACCAGTCAGGCCCCGAACACTGAAGCTTTCTTT CATSQAPNTEAFF
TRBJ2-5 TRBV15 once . TGTGCCACCAGCAGGGGGACTGGCAGACAAGAGACCCAGTACTTC CATSRGTGRQETQYF
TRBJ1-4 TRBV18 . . TGTGCCAGCTCACCCGGACTTAATGAAAAACTGTTTTTT CASSPGLNEKLFF
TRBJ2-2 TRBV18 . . TGTGCCAGCTCACCACTAAAACAGGGTTGGACCGGGGAGCTGTTTTTT CASSPLKQGWTGELFF